This T cell receptor (beta chain) came from a study of T cell changes during pregnancy in multiple sclerosis. TCRdb's table, derived via immunoSEQ multiplex PCR, lists solely in-frame clones and lacks some. The sample has 40,000 to 55,000 clones, roughly 87% seen once. CDR3 length equals 14 residues. Trimming took off 2 bases at V and 6 bases at J, with 14 bases between the two ends. Germline V gene data show CDR1 as SGHRS and CDR2 as YFSETQ. This chain links TRBV5-1 with TRBJ1-1; D remains ambiguous. The sequence was obtained from a female donor with multiple sclerosis, enrolled in a pregnancy study. The sample was CD4+ T cells from peripheral blood mononuclear cells, taken after pregnancy. The DNA for the CDR3 is TGCGCCAGCAGCTTAGGGTGGGAGAGCGCTGAAGCTTTCTTT. It specifies CASSLGWESAEAFF.